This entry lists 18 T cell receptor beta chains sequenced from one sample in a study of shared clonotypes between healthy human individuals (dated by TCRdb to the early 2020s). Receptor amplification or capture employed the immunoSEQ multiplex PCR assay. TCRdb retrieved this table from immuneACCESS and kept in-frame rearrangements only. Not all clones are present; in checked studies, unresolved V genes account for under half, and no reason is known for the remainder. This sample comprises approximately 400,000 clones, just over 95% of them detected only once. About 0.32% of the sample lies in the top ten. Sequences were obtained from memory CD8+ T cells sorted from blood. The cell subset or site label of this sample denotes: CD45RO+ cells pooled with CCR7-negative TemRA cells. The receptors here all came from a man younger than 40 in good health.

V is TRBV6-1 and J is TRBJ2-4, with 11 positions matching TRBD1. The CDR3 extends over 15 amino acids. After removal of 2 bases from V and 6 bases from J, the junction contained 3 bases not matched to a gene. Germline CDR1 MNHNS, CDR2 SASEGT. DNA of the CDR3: TGTGCCAGCAGTGAACGGACAGGGGGCAGAAACATTCAGTACTTC. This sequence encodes CASSERTGGRNIQYF.

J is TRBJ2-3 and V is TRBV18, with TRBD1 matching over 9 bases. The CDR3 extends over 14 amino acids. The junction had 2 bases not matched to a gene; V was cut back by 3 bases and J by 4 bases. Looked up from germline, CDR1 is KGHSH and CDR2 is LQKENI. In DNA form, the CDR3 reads TGTGCCAGCTCACCCCGACAGGGGGCAGATACGCAGTATTTT. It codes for CASSPRQGADTQYF.

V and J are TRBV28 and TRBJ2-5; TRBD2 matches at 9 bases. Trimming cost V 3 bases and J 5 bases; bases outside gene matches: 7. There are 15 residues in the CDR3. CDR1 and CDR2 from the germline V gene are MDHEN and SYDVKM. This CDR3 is CASSFRGRAGETQYF. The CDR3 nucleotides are TGTGCCAGCAGTTTCCGCGGGAGGGCCGGGGAGACCCAGTACTTC.

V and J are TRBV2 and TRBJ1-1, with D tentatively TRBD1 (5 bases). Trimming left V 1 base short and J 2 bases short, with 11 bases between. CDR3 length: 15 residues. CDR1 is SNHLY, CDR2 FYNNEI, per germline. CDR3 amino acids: CASSEVGRVNTEAFF. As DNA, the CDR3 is TGTGCCAGCAGTGAAGTGGGCAGGGTCAACACTGAAGCTTTCTTT.

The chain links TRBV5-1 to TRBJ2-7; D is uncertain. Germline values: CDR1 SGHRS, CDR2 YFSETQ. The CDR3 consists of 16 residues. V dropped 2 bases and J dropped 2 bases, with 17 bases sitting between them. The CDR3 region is CASSLESVALTYEQYF. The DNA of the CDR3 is TGCGCCAGCAGCTTAGAGTCGGTGGCCCTGACCTACGAGCAGTACTTC.

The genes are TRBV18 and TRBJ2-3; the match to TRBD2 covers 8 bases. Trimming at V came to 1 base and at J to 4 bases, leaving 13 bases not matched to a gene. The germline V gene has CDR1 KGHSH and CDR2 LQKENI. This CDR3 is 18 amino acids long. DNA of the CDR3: TGTGCCAGCTCACCACGTCTAGCGGGCCCTTCAAGTCCAGATACGCAGTATTTT. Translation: CASSPRLAGPSSPDTQYF.

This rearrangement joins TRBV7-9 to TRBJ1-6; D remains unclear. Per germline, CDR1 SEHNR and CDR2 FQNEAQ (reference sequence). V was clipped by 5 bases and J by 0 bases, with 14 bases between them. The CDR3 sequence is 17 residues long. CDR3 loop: CASSPRRSRSYNSPLHF. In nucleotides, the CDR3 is TGTGCCAGCAGCCCGAGAAGGAGTCGCTCCTATAATTCACCCCTCCACTTT.

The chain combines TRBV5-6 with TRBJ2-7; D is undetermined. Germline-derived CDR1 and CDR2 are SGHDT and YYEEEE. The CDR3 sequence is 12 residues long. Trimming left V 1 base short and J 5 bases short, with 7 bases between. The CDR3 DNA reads TGTGCCAGCAGCTTGCTCAGAAACGAGCAGTACTTC. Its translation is CASSLLRNEQYF.

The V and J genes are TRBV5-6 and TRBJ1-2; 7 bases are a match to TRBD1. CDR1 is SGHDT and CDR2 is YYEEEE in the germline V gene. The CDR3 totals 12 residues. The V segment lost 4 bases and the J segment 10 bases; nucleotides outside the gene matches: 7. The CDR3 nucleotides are TGTGCCAGCAGCCCCTACGGGACAGCCTACACCTTC. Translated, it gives CASSPYGTAYTF.

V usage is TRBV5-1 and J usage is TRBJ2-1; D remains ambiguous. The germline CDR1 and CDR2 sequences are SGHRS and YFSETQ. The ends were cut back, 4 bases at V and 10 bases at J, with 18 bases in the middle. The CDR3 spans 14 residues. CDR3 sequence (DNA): TGCGCCAGCAGCGGAATGCCGGGTACGAAAGAGCAGTTCTTC. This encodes CASSGMPGTKEQFF. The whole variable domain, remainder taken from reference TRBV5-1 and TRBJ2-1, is KAGVTQTPRYLIKTRGQQVTLSCSPISGHRSVSWYQQTPGQGLQFLFEYFSETQRNKGNFPGRFSGRQFSNSRSEMNVSTLELGDSALYLCASSGMPGTKEQFFGPGTRLTVL.

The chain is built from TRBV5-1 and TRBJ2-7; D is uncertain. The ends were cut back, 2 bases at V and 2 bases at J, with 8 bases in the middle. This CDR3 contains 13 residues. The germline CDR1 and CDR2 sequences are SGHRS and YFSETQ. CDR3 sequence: CASSFRYPYEQYF. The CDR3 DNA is TGCGCCAGCAGCTTCCGATACCCCTACGAGCAGTACTTC.

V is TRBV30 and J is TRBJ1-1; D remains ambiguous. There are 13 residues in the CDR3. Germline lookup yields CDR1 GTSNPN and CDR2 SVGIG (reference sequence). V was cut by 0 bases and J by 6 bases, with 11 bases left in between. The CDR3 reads CAWSVDLGAEAFF. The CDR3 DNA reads TGTGCCTGGAGTGTGGACCTGGGCGCTGAAGCTTTCTTT.

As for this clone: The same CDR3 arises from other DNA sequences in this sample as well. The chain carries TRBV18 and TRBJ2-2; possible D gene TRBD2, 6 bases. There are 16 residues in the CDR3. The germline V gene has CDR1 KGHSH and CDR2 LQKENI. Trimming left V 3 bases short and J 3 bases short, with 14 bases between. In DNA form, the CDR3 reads TGTGCCAGCTCACCCCTTGCCGGGACTGACACCGGGGAGCTGTTTTTT. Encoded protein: CASSPLAGTDTGELFF.

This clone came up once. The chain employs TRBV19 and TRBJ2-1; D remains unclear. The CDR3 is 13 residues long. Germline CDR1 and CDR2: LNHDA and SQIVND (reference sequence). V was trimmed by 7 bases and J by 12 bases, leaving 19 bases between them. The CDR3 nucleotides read TGTGCCAGTACCTCCTCCCCAATAGGCCGGCAGTTCTTC. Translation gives CASTSSPIGRQFF.

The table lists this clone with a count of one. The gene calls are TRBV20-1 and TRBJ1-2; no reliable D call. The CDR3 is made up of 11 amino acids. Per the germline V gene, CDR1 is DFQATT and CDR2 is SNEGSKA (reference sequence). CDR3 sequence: CIPSIYYGYTF. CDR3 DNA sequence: TGCATCCCGAGTATCTACTATGGCTACACCTTC.

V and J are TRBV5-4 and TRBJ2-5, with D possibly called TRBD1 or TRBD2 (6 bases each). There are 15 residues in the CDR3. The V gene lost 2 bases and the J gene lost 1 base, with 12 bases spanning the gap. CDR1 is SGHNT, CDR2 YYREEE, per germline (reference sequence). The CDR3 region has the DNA TGTGCCAGCAGCTTCGGGGGACAAGGCCAAGAGACCCAGTACTTC. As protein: CASSFGGQGQETQYF.

CDR3 region: CASSQDRTTSYEQYF. In DNA, the CDR3 is TGTGCCAGCAGCCAAGATCGCACGACTAGCTACGAGCAGTACTTC. The V and J genes are TRBV4-2 and TRBJ2-7, with D possibly being TRBD2 (6 bases). The V gene's germline CDR1 is LGHNA and CDR2 YNFKEQ. Trimming shortened V by 0 bases and J by 3 bases, and 12 bases separated the two germline ends. The CDR3 length is 15 residues.

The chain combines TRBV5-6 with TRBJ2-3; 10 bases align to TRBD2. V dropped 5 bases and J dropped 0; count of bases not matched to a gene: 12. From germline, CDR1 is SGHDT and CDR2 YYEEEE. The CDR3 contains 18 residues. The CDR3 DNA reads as TGTGCCAGCAGTTACGAGCTAGCGGGAGTCCTTAGCACAGATACGCAGTATTTT. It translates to CASSYELAGVLSTDTQYF.